This TCR beta chain appears in the sequencing data of a study of technical replicates of blood from a few donors. Sequenced by immunoSEQ multiplex PCR; TCRdb stores in-frame clones only, minus some. The repertoire holds roughly 70,000 clones, 93% seen once, with approximately 0.25% in the top ten. There are 14 residues in the CDR3. Germline V gene data show CDR1 as SGHDN and CDR2 as FVKESK. Germline trimming cut 6 bases from V and 6 bases from J; bases unmatched to any gene: 10. Input material: T cells isolated from PBMCs. V and J are TRBV14 and TRBJ2-7; TRBD1 aligns across 8 bases. This receptor was taken from a human donor in good health. CDR3: CASSLTTGVIEQYF. The CDR3 nucleotides read TGTGCCAGCAGTCTCACGACAGGGGTGATCGAGCAGTACTTC.